This entry describes one T cell receptor beta chain. The target antigen is unknown. The data are from a study of cytomegalovirus exposure and HLA in healthy donors. Study-level points and caveats: Cytomegalovirus-associated status was assigned to approximately 160 TCR beta chains. Fewer N-insertions (relative to the approximately 670-donor mean) were reportedly seen in an Asian-associated ancestry cluster in a later analysis. Presence/absence analyses rested on an assumption that sequencing depth was roughly uniform across donors.

PCR employed 60 Vbeta and 13 Jbeta primers. TCRdb's copy holds only in-frame clones and misses some; the assay was immunoSEQ multiplex PCR. In the table there are around 160,000 clones, around 83% of which are singletons. The length of the CDR3 is 15 residues. The germline CDR1 and CDR2 sequences are MNHEY and SMNVEV (reference sequence). The V segment lost 4 bases and the J segment 0 bases; nucleotides outside the gene matches: 2. The sample consisted of PBMCs. The TCR sequence derives from a man aged 45-65 years in good health and CMV-seropositive. The V gene is TRBV27, the J gene TRBJ2-1; 8 nucleotides line up with TRBD2. Here the CDR3 DNA reads TGTGCCAGCAGTTCTAGCGGGCCCTCCTACAATGAGCAGTTCTTC. As protein: CASSSSGPSYNEQFF.